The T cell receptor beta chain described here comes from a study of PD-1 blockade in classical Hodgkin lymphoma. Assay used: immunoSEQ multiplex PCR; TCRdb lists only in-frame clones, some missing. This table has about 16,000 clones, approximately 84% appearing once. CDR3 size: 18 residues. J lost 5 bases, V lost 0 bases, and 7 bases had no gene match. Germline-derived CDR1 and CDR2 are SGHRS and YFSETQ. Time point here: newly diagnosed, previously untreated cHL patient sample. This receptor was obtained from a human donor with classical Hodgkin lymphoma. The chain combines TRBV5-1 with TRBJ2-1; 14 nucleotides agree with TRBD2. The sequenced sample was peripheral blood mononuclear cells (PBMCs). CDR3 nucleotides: TGCGCCAGCAGCTTGGGACTAGCGGGAGGGCCCGGCGACAATGAGCAGTTCTTC. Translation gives CASSLGLAGGPGDNEQFF.